This T cell receptor beta chain stems from a study of blood T cell repertoires in COVID-19. The CDR3 extends over 13 amino acids. Germline V gene data show CDR1 as LGHDT and CDR2 as YNNKEL (reference sequence). The V end lost 3 bases, the J end lost 7 bases, and 12 bases lay between the germline ends. Sequenced by immunoSEQ multiplex PCR; TCRdb stores in-frame clones only, minus some. The profile shows 200,000 to 250,000 clones, about 80% of them singletons. Sequencing used peripheral blood. The receptor comes from a man older than 75 with acute or convalescent COVID-19. The genes are TRBV3-1 (or the pseudogene TRBV3-2) and TRBJ1-2; the D is unclear. The CDR3: CASSQGSLSGYTF. The DNA of the CDR3 is TGTGCCAGCAGCCAGGGCAGTTTGTCTGGCTACACCTTC.